Listed below are T cell receptor beta chains from one sample, sequenced in a study of neoadjuvant anti-PD-1 for oral cavity cancer. Clones were sequenced by immunoSEQ multiplex PCR, and TCRdb holds only the in-frame ones, with some missing. The sample carries 11,000 to 15,000 clones, roughly 74% recorded once. The sample in question was PBMCs, obtained before nivolumab (anti-PD-1) treatment. All receptors come from a person between 40 and 85 years old with oral cavity squamous cell carcinoma. Each CDR3 is given with its conserved first and last residue. A D gene is named only where the DNA matches it firmly. Clone size is shown for a subset of rows, as once, few, many or a class of expanded clone.

v_gene	d_gene	j_gene	abundance	CDR3aa	CDR3nt
TRBV11-2	-	TRBJ2-7	-	CASSRWTHEQYF	TGTGCCAGCAGTCGATGGACTCACGAGCAGTACTTC
TRBV5-1	-	TRBJ2-5	-	CASKDYGVQETQYF	TGCGCCAGCAAGGACTACGGCGTCCAAGAGACCCAGTACTTC
TRBV7-2	-	TRBJ2-7	-	CASSITGNGEQYF	TGTGCCAGCAGCATCACAGGGAACGGCGAGCAGTACTTC
TRBV28	TRBD1	TRBJ1-1	-	CASSFTPTGATEAFF	TGTGCCAGCAGTTTCACCCCCACAGGGGCCACTGAAGCTTTCTTT
TRBV28	-	TRBJ1-2	-	CASSQLPGSYGYTF	TGTGCCAGCAGTCAATTACCAGGGAGTTATGGCTACACCTTC
TRBV28	-	TRBJ2-7	-	CASHRASSYEQYF	TGTGCCAGCCATAGGGCGAGCTCCTACGAGCAGTACTTC
TRBV6-5	-	TRBJ1-2	few	CASSYGAGIYGYTF	TGTGCCAGCAGTTACGGAGCGGGGATCTATGGCTACACCTTC
TRBV28	TRBD2	TRBJ2-7	once	CASTWVAGSYEQYF	TGTGCCAGCACGTGGGTAGCGGGCTCCTACGAGCAGTACTTC
TRBV19	-	TRBJ1-4	once	CASSASATNEKLFF	TGTGCCAGTAGTGCCAGTGCAACTAATGAAAAACTGTTTTTT
TRBV7-8	-	TRBJ2-7	-	CASSGEVNEQYF	TGTGCCAGCAGCGGGGAGGTAAACGAGCAGTACTTC
TRBV29-1	TRBD2	TRBJ2-1	-	CSVEDMGRGGLHEQFF	TGCAGCGTTGAAGATATGGGGCGGGGGGGCCTGCATGAGCAGTTCTTC
TRBV27	TRBD1	TRBJ1-4	-	CASTQRQGPNEKLFF	TGTGCCAGCACCCAAAGACAGGGTCCTAATGAAAAACTGTTTTTT
TRBV10-3	-	TRBJ1-6	few	CATRGDGNSPLHF	TGTGCCACGCGTGGGGACGGAAATTCACCCCTCCACTTT
TRBV12-5	-	TRBJ1-3	-	CASGRDRYYGNTIYF	TGTGCTAGTGGCCGCGACAGGTATTATGGGAACACCATATATTTT
TRBV5-6	-	TRBJ1-1	-	CASSLWQGNTEAFF	TGTGCCAGCAGCTTGTGGCAGGGGAACACTGAAGCTTTCTTT
TRBV4-1	TRBD1	TRBJ2-1	once	CASSFRQGDNEQFF	TGCGCCAGCAGCTTCCGACAGGGTGACAATGAGCAGTTCTTC
TRBV7-2	TRBD2	TRBJ2-3	-	CASSYSGGTQYF	TGTGCCAGCAGCTATTCGGGGGGTACGCAGTATTTT
TRBV7-3	-	TRBJ2-3	-	CASSLGGVHTDTQYF	TGTGCCAGCAGCTTAGGCGGGGTTCACACAGATACGCAGTATTTT
TRBV9	TRBD2	TRBJ2-7	-	CASSVTGLADSEQYF	TGTGCCAGCAGCGTAACGGGACTAGCGGATTCCGAGCAGTACTTC
TRBV29-1	-	TRBJ2-3	-	CSVEETPNTDTQYF	TGCAGCGTTGAAGAGACACCTAACACAGATACGCAGTATTTT